Following are 24 T cell receptor beta chains from one sample sequenced in a study of neoadjuvant anti-PD-1 for oral cavity cancer. Assay used: immunoSEQ multiplex PCR; TCRdb lists only in-frame clones, some missing. The table lists over 10,000 clones, around 58% of them singletons. This specimen was tumor tissue, taken before nivolumab (anti-PD-1) treatment. The receptors derive from a person aged 35-79 years with oral cavity squamous cell carcinoma.

This clone was seen a few times. The CDR3 region is CASSLGDRDLNEQYF. The CDR3 DNA reads as TGTGCCAGCAGTTTAGGGGACAGGGATTTAAACGAGCAGTACTTC. The chain combines TRBV28 with TRBJ2-7; 9 bases agree with TRBD1. The germline gives CDR1 MDHEN, CDR2 SYDVKM. The V and J ends lost 2 bases and 5 bases, in that order; junction bases with no gene match: 7. The CDR3 is 15 amino acids.

This clone was detected only a few times. V usage is TRBV6-1 and J usage is TRBJ1-5; perhaps TRBD1 as D (5 bases). This CDR3 is 14 amino acids long. The ends were cut back, 6 bases at V and 4 bases at J, with 13 bases in the middle. Germline-derived CDR1 and CDR2 are MNHNS and SASEGT. The CDR3 DNA is TGTGCCAGCAGGGGACCGGGACCAAATCAGCCCCAGCATTTT. Amino acid sequence: CASRGPGPNQPQHF.

The chain joins TRBV5-4 to TRBJ2-3, with D uncertain. The CDR3 is made up of 14 amino acids. Germline CDR1 is SGHNT and CDR2 is YYREEE (reference sequence). V lost 1 base, J lost 2 bases, and 8 bases lay in between. The CDR3 DNA follows: TGTGCCAGCAGCTTGACATCCGACACAGATACGCAGTATTTT. Its protein product is CASSLTSDTDTQYF.

This clone was counted only a few times. V usage is TRBV6-5 and J usage is TRBJ2-1, with D maybe TRBD2 (6 bases). With 6 bases removed from V and 4 bases from J, the gap between germline ends came to 13 bases. The CDR3 totals 14 residues. Germline-derived CDR1 and CDR2 are MNHEY and SVGAGI. Written as DNA, the CDR3 is TGTGCCAGCAGACGACCGGGAGTGTACAATGAGCAGTTCTTC. It yields the protein CASRRPGVYNEQFF.

The chain is built from TRBV7-8 and TRBJ2-1, with 14 bases fitting TRBD2. The V and J ends lost 5 bases and 9 bases, in that order; junction bases with no gene match: 12. Looked up from germline, CDR1 is SGHVS and CDR2 is FQNEAQ. This CDR3 spans 17 amino acids. The CDR3 is CASSPRLAGGWGGEQFF. Here the CDR3 DNA reads TGTGCCAGCAGCCCGCGACTAGCGGGAGGGTGGGGTGGTGAGCAGTTCTTC.

In DNA, the CDR3 is TGTGCCAGCTCACCACAAGGCGGGATTGGAAACACCATATATTTT. This translates into CASSPQGGIGNTIYF. This sequence joins TRBV18 and TRBJ1-3; D ambiguous. The CDR3 covers 15 residues. Trimming took 1 base from V and 3 from J, leaving 10 bases between them. Germline loops: CDR1 KGHSH, CDR2 LQKENI.

This sequence joins TRBV21-1 and TRBJ2-1; the table calls TRBD2, which could not be checked here. TRBV21-1 is termed a pseudogene. This CDR3 contains 12 residues. CDR3 sequence (DNA): TGTGCCAGCACCCCCGAGGACAATGAGCAGTTCTTC. Amino acid sequence: CASTPEDNEQFF.

The gene calls are TRBV2 and TRBJ2-7, with a weak D call TRBD1 (5 bases). The V and J ends lost 2 bases and 5 bases respectively, with 7 bases between them. CDR3 size: 12 residues. Per germline, CDR1 SNHLY and CDR2 FYNNEI. In DNA, the CDR3 is TGTGCCAGCAGTGAATGGGGCCACGAGCAGTACTTC. Its translation: CASSEWGHEQYF.

The chain uses TRBV5-5 and TRBJ2-1, with TRBD2 matching 10 bases. Germline lookup yields CDR1 SGHKS and CDR2 YYEKEE (reference sequence). Trimming removed 4 bases from V and 6 bases from J; junction bases left unmatched: 7. The CDR3 has 15 amino acids. This CDR3 reads CASSLSGRAFNEQFF. DNA of the CDR3: TGTGCCAGCAGCCTGAGCGGGAGGGCCTTCAATGAGCAGTTCTTC.

The rearrangement joins TRBV11-2 to TRBJ2-3; 7 nucleotides line up with TRBD1. There are 13 residues in the CDR3. Per the germline V gene, CDR1 is SGHAT and CDR2 is FQNNGV. J gave up 4 bases and V 2 bases, and 0 bases lay outside the gene matches. The CDR3: CASSLQGADTQYF. The CDR3 coding sequence is TGTGCCAGCAGCTTACAGGGGGCAGATACGCAGTATTTT.

The chain links TRBV6-6 to TRBJ1-1; a weak D match, TRBD1 (5 bases). CDR3 length: 13 residues. The germline V and J ends were trimmed by 2 bases and 11 bases, with 15 bases remaining between them. From germline, CDR1 is MNHNY and CDR2 SVGAGI (reference sequence). CDR3 in DNA: TGTGCCAGCAGTTACCTCCTAGGGGAGGTTGCTTTCTTT. This codes for CASSYLLGEVAFF.

This chain connects TRBV7-6 to TRBJ1-3; 8 nucleotides align to TRBD1. Germline V gene lookup returns CDR1 SGHVS and CDR2 FNYEAQ. CDR3 length: 15 amino acids. V was clipped by 4 bases and J by 2 bases; unmatched bases: 4. CDR3 bases: TGTGCCAGCAGCTCAGGGGGCCCAGCTGGAAACACCATATATTTT. This sequence encodes CASSSGGPAGNTIYF.

J is TRBJ1-1 and V is TRBV7-9; D ambiguous. Germline CDR1 and CDR2: SEHNR and FQNEAQ (reference sequence). The CDR3 sequence is 13 residues long. The ends were cut back, 4 bases at V and 6 bases at J, with 12 bases in the middle. The CDR3 here is CASSSRVNAEAFF. CDR3 nucleotide sequence: TGTGCCAGCAGCTCCCGGGTGAATGCTGAAGCTTTCTTT.

The chain uses TRBV7-9 and TRBJ2-1, with 12 nucleotides matching TRBD2. Germline CDR1 SEHNR, CDR2 FQNEAQ (reference sequence). The CDR3 length is 17 residues. Germline trimming cut 5 bases from V and 2 bases from J; bases unmatched to any gene: 7. CDR3 sequence reads: CASSLRLAGEPYNEQFF. The CDR3 DNA reads TGTGCCAGCAGCCTAAGACTAGCGGGGGAACCCTACAATGAGCAGTTCTTC.

The chain links TRBV11-1 to TRBJ2-1; 13 bases line up with TRBD2. The CDR3 has 15 amino acids. Germline-derived CDR1 and CDR2 are SGHAT and FQDESV (reference sequence). V shed 5 bases and J 7 bases; nucleotides not matched to a gene: 5. The CDR3: CASSKLAGGGNEQFF. The CDR3 DNA reads as TGTGCCAGCAGCAAACTAGCGGGAGGGGGTAATGAGCAGTTCTTC.

V and J are TRBV28 and TRBJ1-5, with D possibly matching TRBD1 (6 bases). CDR3 size: 13 residues. The V gene's germline CDR1 is MDHEN and CDR2 SYDVKM. The germline V and J ends were trimmed by 6 bases and 7 bases, with 13 bases remaining between them. CDR3 residues: CASRPTGGQPQHF. CDR3 DNA: TGTGCCAGCAGACCGACAGGAGGACAGCCCCAGCATTTT.

This clone was counted only a few times. The sample contains more than one DNA sequence encoding this CDR3. This chain links TRBV7-3 with TRBJ2-2, with TRBD2 identical over 8 bases. This CDR3 comprises 16 residues. The V gene end was trimmed by 5 bases and the J gene end by 1 base; junction bases not matched to a gene: 6. Germline V gene sequence: CDR1 SGHTA, CDR2 FQGTGA. CDR3 in DNA: TGTGCCAGCAGCCCTGGGAGCGGGGGGAACACCGGGGAGCTGTTTTTT. This gives the protein CASSPGSGGNTGELFF.

This clone has just one count. The V and J genes are TRBV28 and TRBJ2-7; 8 bases align to TRBD2. With 7 bases clipped from V and 5 bases from J, the junction kept 19 bases outside the gene matches. Germline values: CDR1 MDHEN, CDR2 SYDVKM. This CDR3 has 17 amino acids. The CDR3 reads CASTHGGGRGLEHEQYF. CDR3 bases: TGTGCCAGCACCCACGGCGGGGGGAGGGGACTTGAGCACGAGCAGTACTTC. The full variable domain, in which reference TRBV28 and TRBJ2-7 provide the parts outside the CDR3, is DVKVTQSSRYLVKRTGEKVFLECVQDMDHENMFWYRQDPGLGLRLIYFSYDVKMKEKGDIPEGYSVSREKKERFSLILESASTNQTSMYLCASTHGGGRGLEHEQYFGPGTRLTVT.

By proportion, this clone is medium-sized. The chain carries TRBV10-2 and TRBJ1-1, with a weak D call TRBD1 (6 bases). Germline V gives CDR1 WSHSY, CDR2 SAAADI. The CDR3 sequence is 16 residues long. V was trimmed by 3 bases and J by 1 base, leaving 15 bases between them. The CDR3 protein is CASSEPWGTQNTEAFF. For the CDR3, the DNA is TGCGCCAGCAGTGAACCCTGGGGGACACAGAACACTGAAGCTTTCTTT.

The chain has TRBV28 and TRBJ2-2; D ambiguous. Between the trimmed V and J ends, which lost 5 bases and 4 bases, there was a span of 11 bases. Germline V lookup: CDR1 MDHEN, CDR2 SYDVKM. The CDR3 sequence is 14 residues long. CDR3 loop: CASSKGRSTGELFF. In DNA form, the CDR3 reads TGTGCCAGCAGTAAGGGTCGGTCCACCGGGGAGCTGTTTTTT.

The rearrangement links TRBV4-2 to TRBJ2-1; TRBD2 matches at 7 bases. After removal of 1 base from V and 0 bases from J, the junction contained 15 bases not matched to a gene. Per the germline V gene, CDR1 is LGHNA and CDR2 is YNFKEQ. The CDR3 is 20 amino acids. CDR3 DNA: TGTGCCAGCAGCCAAGTAACGGGAAGACTAGCCGAGAGCTCCTACAATGAGCAGTTCTTC. It is translated as CASSQVTGRLAESSYNEQFF.

This rearrangement joins TRBV29-1 to TRBJ2-1; 8 bases line up with TRBD1. Germline CDR1 is SQVTM and CDR2 is ANQGSEA. The ends lost 7 bases at V and 7 bases at J; junction bases unmatched: 15. The CDR3 length is 15 residues. The CDR3 loop is CSAPGAGGQRNEQFF. DNA for the CDR3: TGCAGCGCTCCGGGGGCAGGGGGCCAGAGGAATGAGCAGTTCTTC.

The gene calls are TRBV4-1 and TRBJ2-3; D not certain. This CDR3 has 14 residues. Germline CDR1 MGHRA, CDR2 YSYEKL. The ends were cut back, 4 bases at V and 2 bases at J, with 10 bases in the middle. The CDR3 DNA reads TGCGCCAGCAGCCCGGCGGCTACCACAGATACGCAGTATTTT. Residues: CASSPAATTDTQYF.

There are a few counts of this clone. The chain combines TRBV6-5 with TRBJ1-1, with D possibly being TRBD1 (5 bases). CDR1 and CDR2 from the germline V gene are MNHEY and SVGAGI. The V gene lost 6 bases and the J gene lost 5 bases, with 19 bases spanning the gap. CDR3 length: 15 residues. CDR3 in amino acids: CASRYTRDLGTEAFF. The CDR3 bases are TGTGCCAGCAGATACACCCGGGACCTGGGGACTGAAGCTTTCTTT.